A single sample gave rise to the 25 T cell receptor beta chains below, sequenced in a study of cytomegalovirus exposure and HLA in healthy donors. In the PCR, 60 Vbeta and 13 Jbeta primers were used. Data came from immunoSEQ multiplex PCR; TCRdb stores just in-frame clones and leaves some out. Among tens of thousands of clones listed, around 80% were seen once. Specimen: PBMCs. The receptor source for this set is a man aged 45-65 years in good health and CMV-seronegative.

This chain joins TRBV13 and TRBJ1-1; possible D gene TRBD1, 6 bases. V was clipped by 3 bases and J by 1 base, with 12 bases between them. Germline loops: CDR1 PRHDT, CDR2 FYEKMQ (reference sequence). The CDR3 has 15 residues. For the CDR3, the DNA is TGTGCCAGCAGCTTCAAGATGACAGGGAACACTGAAGCTTTCTTT. Protein product: CASSFKMTGNTEAFF. Using reference TRBV13 and TRBJ1-1 for the parts outside the CDR3, the full variable domain is AAGVIQSPRHLIKEKRETATLKCYPIPRHDTVYWYQQGPGQDPQFLISFYEKMQSDKGSIPDRFSAQQFSDYHSELNMSSLELGDSALYFCASSFKMTGNTEAFFGQGTRLTVV.

J is TRBJ2-3 and V is TRBV19; 8 bases are a match to TRBD2. The CDR3 length is 16 residues. With 4 bases clipped from V and 4 bases from J, the junction kept 10 bases outside the gene matches. Germline V gene lookup returns CDR1 LNHDA and CDR2 SQIVND (reference sequence). CDR3 nucleotides: TGTGCCAGTAGTACCTTTAGCGGGGCCCCCGCAGATACGCAGTATTTT. Translated: CASSTFSGAPADTQYF.

The chain couples TRBV6-1 to TRBJ1-2; maybe TRBD1 (5 bases). Germline CDR1 reads MNHNS; CDR2 reads SASEGT. There are 11 residues in the CDR3. The ends were cut back, 8 bases at V and 8 bases at J, with 12 bases in the middle. The CDR3 nucleotides read TGTGCCAGCGCCCCGGGGGGAGGCTACACCTTC. It translates to CASAPGGGYTF.

CDR3 coding DNA: TGTGCCAGCAGACCTCAGAATCAACTAGCGGGGGGCCACGAGCAGTTCTTC. This encodes CASRPQNQLAGGHEQFF. The chain recombines TRBV7-6 with TRBJ2-1; 12 nucleotides match TRBD2. CDR3 size: 17 residues. Trimming cost V 6 bases and J 10 bases; bases outside gene matches: 16. Germline V gene lookup returns CDR1 SGHVS and CDR2 FNYEAQ.

V is TRBV6-6 and J is TRBJ2-5; 10 nucleotides line up with TRBD1. The J call may be faulty, since TRBJ2-7 better matches the DNA end. This CDR3 region has 15 residues. The germline V gene encodes CDR1 MNHNY and CDR2 SVGAGI (reference sequence). The CDR3 nucleotides are TGTGCCAGCAGTTACTCGATTAGGACAGGGGGCGAGCAGTACTTC. Translating gives CASSYSIRTGGEQYF.

This rearrangement joins TRBV7-9 to TRBJ2-5; D unclear. Between the trimmed V and J ends, which lost 5 bases and 2 bases, there was a span of 9 bases. Germline-derived CDR1 and CDR2 are SEHNR and FQNEAQ (reference sequence). The CDR3 has 13 amino acids. This CDR3 reads CASSTPGQETQYF. As DNA, the CDR3 is TGTGCCAGCAGCACCCCCGGTCAAGAGACCCAGTACTTC.

This clone was recorded only once. J is TRBJ2-7 and V is TRBV5-4; 13 bases are a match to TRBD2. V shed 2 bases and J 6 bases; nucleotides not matched to a gene: 14. CDR3 size: 18 residues. CDR1 is SGHNT and CDR2 is YYREEE in the germline V gene (reference sequence). The CDR3 DNA sequence: TGTGCCAGCAGCTTAACTCGGACTAGCGGGGGAAGCATGGTCGAGCAGTACTTC. Encoded protein: CASSLTRTSGGSMVEQYF.

The chain combines TRBV14 with TRBJ1-2; tentative D call: TRBD1 (6 bases). Trimming removed 6 bases at V and 2 bases at J, with 13 bases between. Germline assignment: CDR1 SGHDN and CDR2 FVKESK. The CDR3 loop spans 14 amino acids. CDR3 sequence reads: CASSRAGTNYGYTF. In DNA, the CDR3 is TGTGCCAGCAGTCGTGCCGGGACAAACTATGGCTACACCTTC.

The rearrangement links TRBV6-5 to TRBJ1-4, with a tentative D call TRBD1 (6 bases). This CDR3 has 16 amino acids. CDR1 is MNHEY and CDR2 is SVGAGI in the germline V gene. The V end was cut by 0 bases, the J end by 6 bases, with 14 bases between. The CDR3 here is CASSYSFNRVYEKLFF. The CDR3 region has the DNA TGTGCCAGCAGTTACTCTTTTAACAGGGTTTATGAAAAACTGTTTTTT.

V and J are TRBV4-2 and TRBJ2-5; 13 bases map to TRBD2. The CDR3 length is 17 residues. After removal of 0 bases from V and 2 bases from J, the junction contained 3 bases not matched to a gene. Per the germline V gene, CDR1 is LGHNA and CDR2 is YNFKEQ. Here the CDR3 reads CASSQDRGLAGQETQYF. For the CDR3, the DNA is TGTGCCAGCAGCCAAGATAGGGGACTAGCGGGGCAAGAGACCCAGTACTTC.

This rearrangement joins TRBV23-1 to TRBJ1-1; 7 nucleotides align to TRBD1. Being an ORF, TRBV23-1 has a function that is uncertain. The CDR3 is 16 residues long. Germline trimming cut 0 bases from V and 4 bases from J; bases unmatched to any gene: 8. DNA of the CDR3: TGCGCCAGCAGTCAATCAGAGGGGGCGAGTGGCACTGAAGCTTTCTTT. Protein product: CASSQSEGASGTEAFF.

This chain uses TRBV19 with TRBJ1-1, with D maybe TRBD1 (6 bases). Germline V gene sequence: CDR1 LNHDA, CDR2 SQIVND (reference sequence). CDR3 length: 14 residues. The V end lost 2 bases, the J end lost 4 bases, and 11 bases lay between the germline ends. Written as DNA, the CDR3 is TGTGCCAGTAGTATAAATTTAGGGGGCACTGAAGCTTTCTTT. This translates into CASSINLGGTEAFF.

The CDR3 loop is CASSYEIASYEQYF. The DNA of the CDR3 is TGTGCCAGCAGTTACGAGATCGCGTCCTACGAGCAGTACTTC. This chain joins TRBV6-6 and TRBJ2-7; no firm D call. CDR3 length equals 14 residues. Germline assignment: CDR1 MNHNY and CDR2 SVGAGI (reference sequence). The V gene lost 2 bases and the J gene lost 1 base, with 9 bases spanning the gap.

This chain joins TRBV5-1 and TRBJ2-2; TRBD1 might be the D (6 bases). Germline CDR1 SGHRS, CDR2 YFSETQ. The CDR3 spans 14 residues. Deletions cut 4 bases from V and 1 base from J, with 8 bases between. The CDR3 loop reads CASSTGQNTGELFF. CDR3 nucleotides: TGCGCCAGCAGCACGGGACAGAACACCGGGGAGCTGTTTTTT.

This chain links TRBV11-1 with TRBJ2-7, with D possibly matching TRBD1 (5 bases). The CDR3 is 13 amino acids. Germline-derived CDR1 and CDR2 are SGHAT and FQDESV (reference sequence). V was cut by 4 bases and J by 4 bases, with 11 bases left in between. CDR3 DNA sequence: TGTGCCAGCAGCTCACAGGACGGTTACGAGCAGTACTTC. Residues: CASSSQDGYEQYF.

The chain combines TRBV27 with TRBJ2-1; the match to TRBD1 covers 10 bases. CDR3 length: 15 residues. After removal of 10 bases from V and 2 bases from J, the junction contained 8 bases not matched to a gene. Germline V gene sequence: CDR1 MNHEY, CDR2 SMNVEV (reference sequence). The CDR3 DNA reads TGTGCCACCCAGCCGGACAGGGGGGCCTACAATGAGCAGTTCTTC. This sequence encodes CATQPDRGAYNEQFF.

The chain is built from TRBV27 and TRBJ1-1; D may be TRBD1 (6 bases). The CDR3 is 15 amino acids. Germline V gives CDR1 MNHEY, CDR2 SMNVEV (reference sequence). V lost 7 bases, J lost 1 base, and 16 bases lay in between. The CDR3 sequence is CASTLGGRGNTEAFF. CDR3 nucleotide sequence: TGTGCCAGCACCCTAGGGGGACGGGGGAACACTGAAGCTTTCTTT.

This chain uses TRBV6-6 with TRBJ1-1; D call uncertain. From germline, CDR1 is MNHNY and CDR2 SVGAGI (reference sequence). Between the trimmed V and J ends, which lost 2 bases and 10 bases, there was a span of 8 bases. The length of the CDR3 is 11 residues. The CDR3 reads CASSYQSGAFF. The CDR3 coding sequence is TGTGCCAGCAGTTACCAATCGGGAGCTTTCTTT.

The chain joins TRBV5-3 to TRBJ1-5; 10 bases map to TRBD1. TRBV5-3 belongs to the ORF category, with a function that is uncertain. V lost 2 bases, J lost 6 bases, and 5 bases stayed unmatched. CDR3 length: 15 residues. The chain's CDR3 is CARSFWDRGVQPQHF. For the CDR3, the DNA is TGTGCCAGAAGCTTTTGGGACAGGGGAGTTCAGCCCCAGCATTTT.

The chain is built from TRBV5-1 and TRBJ2-3; 7 bases align to TRBD2. CDR1 SGHRS and CDR2 YFSETQ come from the germline V gene. Germline trimming cut 3 bases from V and 6 bases from J; bases unmatched to any gene: 10. This CDR3 has 15 amino acids. The CDR3 DNA sequence: TGCGCCAGCAGCTCCCTAGCGGCCCTTGCGGATACGCAGTATTTT. Its translation is CASSSLAALADTQYF.

This clone occurred a few times. The chain carries TRBV7-9 and TRBJ2-7, with 14 bases matching TRBD2. Germline CDR1 and CDR2: SEHNR and FQNEAQ (reference sequence). Trimming cost V 5 bases and J 0 bases; bases outside gene matches: 12. The CDR3 extends over 19 amino acids. CDR3 sequence (DNA): TGTGCCAGCAGCCCTCCCCCGGGACTAGCGGGGGCCTACTCCTACGAGCAGTACTTC. Its translation: CASSPPPGLAGAYSYEQYF. Together with reference TRBV7-9 and TRBJ2-7, the CDR3 gives the full variable domain: DTGVSQNPRHKITKRGQNVTFRCDPISEHNRLYWYRQTLGQGPEFLTYFQNEAQLEKSRLLSDRFSAERPKGSFSTLEIQRTEQGDSAMYLCASSPPPGLAGAYSYEQYFGPGTRLTVT.

The chain uses TRBV5-4 and TRBJ1-1; D perhaps matches TRBD1 (6 bases). Per germline, CDR1 SGHNT and CDR2 YYREEE (reference sequence). This CDR3 contains 16 residues. V was trimmed by 4 bases and J by 5 bases, leaving 21 bases between them. The DNA of the CDR3 is TGTGCCAGCAGCCCCACTACCGATACGACAGGTACTGAAGCTTTCTTT. It specifies CASSPTTDTTGTEAFF.

The chain employs TRBV12-2 and TRBJ2-3; the table's D gene call, TRBD2, was not cross checked with the DNA. TRBV12-2 is termed a pseudogene. The CDR3 is made up of 16 amino acids. As DNA, the CDR3 is TGTGCAAGTCGCCGAGGACTAGCGGGTAGCACAGATACGCAGTATTTT. As protein: CASRRGLAGSTDTQYF.

This clone was observed a few times. The chain recombines TRBV5-6 with TRBJ2-5; 7 bases map to TRBD1. V gave up 5 bases and J gave up 3 bases; unmatched junction bases: 7. There are 14 residues in the CDR3. Germline values: CDR1 SGHDT, CDR2 YYEEEE. For the CDR3, the DNA is TGTGCCAGCAGATTTGTCACAGGGGAAGAGACCCAGTACTTC. Protein: CASRFVTGEETQYF.

The chain recombines TRBV5-1 with TRBJ2-3; 12 bases are a match to TRBD2. The germline gives CDR1 SGHRS, CDR2 YFSETQ. J gave up 2 bases and V 5 bases, and 3 bases lay outside the gene matches. This CDR3 has 15 amino acids. CDR3 region: CASRASGGATDTQYF. The CDR3 DNA follows: TGCGCCAGCAGAGCTAGCGGGGGGGCCACAGATACGCAGTATTTT.